This T cell receptor (beta chain) was identified in a study of T cells in Graves' hyperthyroidism and ophthalmopathy. As for the study in general: It was at initial diagnosis, before any treatment, that peripheral blood was collected.

Amplification of TCR beta CDR3 regions was performed using RNA transcripts as template. Initially, a first-round RT-PCR of the TCR CDR3 employed the HTBI primer set. A single record per CDR3 protein comes from TCRdb applying MiXCR to the multiplex PCR reads. The table has about 710,000 distinct CDR3 sequences, 16% seen once. V shed 3 bases and J shed 8 bases, with 14 bases lying between them. The CDR3 runs to 12 residues. In germline, CDR1 is DFQATT, CDR2 SNEGSKA (reference sequence). As for this clonotype: Its antigen remains unidentified.

Points from the study as a whole: Progression to ophthalmopathy was predicted a median of roughly 6.6 months early.

The hyperthyroidism patients had all been newly diagnosed, and their disease duration was under 2 months. Their ages ranged from 18 to 65 years. The PBMCs were taken from 10 ml of fresh peripheral blood. The TCR originated in a young man with Graves' hyperthyroidism. The chain combines TRBV20-1 with TRBJ2-7; no clear D. The sample consisted of blood. The CDR3: CSARFDPTKQYF. CDR3 coding DNA: TGCAGTGCTAGGTTTGACCCTACGAAGCAGTACTTC.